This T cell receptor beta chain derives from a study of blood T cells in healthy people across ages (dated by TCRdb to 2015 to 2017). Background on the whole study: Template switching captured roughly one uniquely barcoded TCR beta cDNA molecule per two T cells in model experiments. Donors were grouped into four age groups: young (average roughly 17 years), middle-aged (roughly 38), aged (about 59) and long-lived (over 80). Two additional independent replicas of 1 million unique cDNA reads from the same blood draw were analyzed for two donors (one aged 18 to 30 and one aged 80 or older). Donors of different ages were randomly distributed across sequencing lanes to avoid experimental bias. Age-related changes in TCR beta repertoire diversity were measured in the study by deep sequencing normalized with unique cDNA molecular identifiers.

As concerns this clonotype: This receptor's antigen is unknown. Base-call qualities are not available, and no considerably larger clone is one nucleotide away.

The method was 5' RACE. The sequencer listed for this sample is Illumina HiSeq 2500. The second PCR ran for roughly 6 to 11 cycles and used a J-beta primer mix along with a sample-barcoded 5' primer. Each TCR beta cDNA molecule received a unique molecular identifier from a template-switch 5' adaptor carrying 12 random nucleotides. Each sample yielded at least 2.5 million CDR3-containing paired-end reads. First-strand cDNA was synthesized from all RNA with the Mint cDNA synthesis kit, primed by a TRBC-specific oligonucleotide. All cDNA was treated with uracil-DNA glycosylase and then went through a first 18-cycle PCR with the universal primers M1SS and BC2_uni_R. Turning to the authors' computational methods: For normalization, 1 million high-quality reads, each with a distinct molecular identifier, were randomly selected from each sample. Reads with shared molecular identifiers were discarded instead of being binned into consensus sequences. MiTCR, run with a Q25 quality threshold and the strictest error-elimination algorithm, handled CDR3 identification, clonotype clustering and error correction. A nonparametric unseen species model with Euler transformation was used to estimate lower-bound total TCR beta diversity. TCRdb's own reprocessing of the public reads used fastp at Q25 and MiXCR and kept productive beta chains. Entries that share a CDR3 protein sequence are merged under the most common genes and DNA. Here the V and J calls rest on TCRdb's processing, not on the authors' analysis. In this sample the table shows 910,000 or so distinct CDR3 sequences, roughly 51% of which occur a single time. Of the sample, about 20% falls within the top ten clones.

Summary of the overall study and its limitations: Compared with the aged group, more naive CD4+ T cells, fewer expanded clones and increased TCR diversity were shown by the long-lived group, suggesting age selection. Conclusive comparison of naive and antigen-experienced compartments was prevented by the profiling of bulk unsorted PBMCs. Estimates of total diversity based on one million sequenced T cells were considered lower bounds and underestimates. Because donor CMV infection status was unknown, age-related changes in expanded clonotypes were potentially confounded. The percentage of naive T cells measured by flow cytometry correlated strongly with observed TCR beta diversity. Observed TCR beta diversity per million T cells fell roughly linearly with age, and a significant reduction was already apparent by age about 43.

CDR1 and CDR2, looked up from the germline V gene (reference sequence), are SEHNR and FQNEAQ. Including cysteine and phenylalanine, the CDR3 has 14 amino acids. Just CDR3 DNA is preserved here, 42 bases in frame from base 1. V ends up 5 bases short and J 4 bases short, with an unmatched junction base count of 8. The donors were roughly 38 Caucasian individuals from Russia, aged roughly 6 to 90 years, who were systemically healthy. About 10 milliliters of peripheral blood were collected from each donor into EDTA-treated Vacutainer tubes. Ficoll-Paque density-gradient centrifugation was used to isolate PBMCs, with at least 6.5 million per sample. Total RNA, at least 6 micrograms per sample, was extracted from PBMCs with Trizol reagent. For every donor, an aliquot of PBMCs went through flow cytometry to measure the percentages of naive CD45RAhigh/CD27high T cells.

Recombination linked TRBV7-9 to TRBJ2-7, and 7 bases in between align with TRBD1. The source material was blood. The sequence came from a woman aged 60-70 years in good health. The base sequence is TGTGCCAGCAGCCTAGGGGGCTTCTTATACGAGCAGTACTTC. It translates as CASSLGGFLYEQYF.